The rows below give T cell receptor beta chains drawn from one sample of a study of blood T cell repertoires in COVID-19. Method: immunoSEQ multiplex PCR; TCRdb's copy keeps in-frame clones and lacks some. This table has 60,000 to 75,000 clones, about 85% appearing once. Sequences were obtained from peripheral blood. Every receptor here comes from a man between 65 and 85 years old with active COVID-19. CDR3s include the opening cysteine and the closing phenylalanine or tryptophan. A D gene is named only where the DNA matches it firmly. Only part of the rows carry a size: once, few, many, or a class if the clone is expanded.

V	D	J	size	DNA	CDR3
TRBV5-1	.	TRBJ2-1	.	TGCGCCAGCAGCTTGGGCCAGGGTACCTACAATGAGCAGTTCTTC	CASSLGQGTYNEQFF
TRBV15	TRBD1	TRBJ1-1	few	TGTGCCACCAGCAGGTACAGGGGGATGAACACTGAAGCTTTCTTT	CATSRYRGMNTEAFF
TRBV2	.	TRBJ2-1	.	TGTGCCAGCAGTGCAGGCAAAAACTCCTACAATGAGCAGTTCTTC	CASSAGKNSYNEQFF
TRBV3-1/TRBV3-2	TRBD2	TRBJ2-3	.	TGTGCCAGCAGCTTCAGGACTAGGAATTCAGATACGCAGTATTTT	CASSFRTRNSDTQYF
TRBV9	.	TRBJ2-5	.	TGTGCCAGCAGCGCCACAGGTGGAGAGACCCAGTACTTC	CASSATGGETQYF
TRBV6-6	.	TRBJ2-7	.	TGTGCCAGCAGTGCACCCCCTGGCGGCGAGCAGTACTTC	CASSAPPGGEQYF
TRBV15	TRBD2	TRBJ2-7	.	TGTACTGAGGCTAGCGGGGGCGAGCAGTACTTC	CTEASGGEQYF
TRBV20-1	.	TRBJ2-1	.	TGCAGTGCTAGTGGGCTAGGTGCTTGGAGTGAGCAGTTCTTC	CSASGLGAWSEQFF
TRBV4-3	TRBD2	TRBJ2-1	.	TGCGCCAGCAGCCAAGGGGCGGGAGGAGGTGTTGGTGAGCAGTTCTTC	CASSQGAGGGVGEQFF
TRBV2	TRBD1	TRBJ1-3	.	TGTGCCAGCAGCCCCGTCCCGGGACAGGGTTTGGGCTCTGGAAACACCATATATTTT	CASSPVPGQGLGSGNTIYF
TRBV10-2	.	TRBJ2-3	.	TGCGCCAGCAGTGAGTCGACTGGCGGGAACACAGATACGCAGTATTTT	CASSESTGGNTDTQYF
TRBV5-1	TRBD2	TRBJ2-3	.	TGCGCCAGCAGCCTCTTGAGCGGGACGGCAGATACGCAGTATTTT	CASSLLSGTADTQYF
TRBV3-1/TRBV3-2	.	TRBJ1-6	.	TGTGCCAGCAGCCCCCGGCCGTGGGGGCGAAATAATTCACCCCTCCACTTT	CASSPRPWGRNNSPLHF
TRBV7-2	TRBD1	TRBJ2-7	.	TGTGCCAGCAGCTTAGCCAGGGGGCCCTACGAGCAGTACTTC	CASSLARGPYEQYF
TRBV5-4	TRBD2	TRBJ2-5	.	TGTGCCACCGCGGTAGCGGGAGTCCGGGAGACCCAGTACTTC	CATAVAGVRETQYF
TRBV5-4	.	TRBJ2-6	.	TGTGCCAGCAGCTTCGGGGGGGCCAACGTCCTGACTTTC	CASSFGGANVLTF
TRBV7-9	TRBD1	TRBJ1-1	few	TGTGCCAGCAGCTTGTTGTTGGGGCAGGGGGCTGGTGAAGCTTTCTTT	CASSLLLGQGAGEAFF
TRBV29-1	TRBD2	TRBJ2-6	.	TGCAGCGTTGTTGGGGGGGTCGGGGCCAACGTCCTGACTTTC	CSVVGGVGANVLTF
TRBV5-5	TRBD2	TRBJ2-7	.	TGTGCCAGCAGCTCTCAGACTAGCGGGCCATCCTACGAGCAGTACTTC	CASSSQTSGPSYEQYF
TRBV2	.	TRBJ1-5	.	TGTGCCAGCAGACAGGGTTATAGCAATCAGCCCCAGCATTTT	CASRQGYSNQPQHF
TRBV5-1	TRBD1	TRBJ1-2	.	TGCGCCAGCAGCGAGGACAGGGGGTTCTTAGGCGGCTACACCTTC	CASSEDRGFLGGYTF
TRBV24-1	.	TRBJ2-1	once	TGTGCCACCAGTGACCCGACGGGGGATGGCTCCTACAATGAGCAGTTCTTC	CATSDPTGDGSYNEQFF
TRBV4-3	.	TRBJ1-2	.	TGCGCCAGCAGCCGGGCAGGGTATGGCTACACCTTC	CASSRAGYGYTF
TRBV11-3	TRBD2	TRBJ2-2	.	TGTGCCAGCAGCCCTACCTCTAGCGGCATGGGGACCGGGGAGCTGTTTTTT	CASSPTSSGMGTGELFF
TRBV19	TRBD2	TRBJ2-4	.	TGTGCCAGTAGTCTCCAGGGGGCTAGCGGGAGGGTGGTGGCCAAAAACATTCAGTACTTC	CASSLQGASGRVVAKNIQYF
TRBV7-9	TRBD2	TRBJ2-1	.	TGTGCCAGCAGCCCAGGACTAGCGGGAGGGCCGTACAATGAGCAGTTCTTC	CASSPGLAGGPYNEQFF
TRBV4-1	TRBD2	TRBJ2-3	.	TGCGCCAGCAGCCAAGAGCGGGGGTTGGCAGATACGCAGTATTTT	CASSQERGLADTQYF
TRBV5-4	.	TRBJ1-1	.	TGTGCCAGCAGCTCGGGTGGGGGCAGGGCAAATATCATGAACACTGAAGCTTTCTTT	CASSSGGGRANIMNTEAFF
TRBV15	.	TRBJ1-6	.	TGTGCCACCAGCAGAGATAAGCCGGCATCGGGGTCACCCCTCCACTTT	CATSRDKPASGSPLHF
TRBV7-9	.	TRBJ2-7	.	TGTGCCAGCAGCCCGACAGGATACGAGCAGTACTTC	CASSPTGYEQYF
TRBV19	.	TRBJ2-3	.	TGTGCCAGTAGCCCCACGGGGACTAGCACAGATACGCAGTATTTT	CASSPTGTSTDTQYF
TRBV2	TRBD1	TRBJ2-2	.	TGTGCCAGCAGAAACAGGGGTTTGGACACCGGGGAGCTGTTTTTT	CASRNRGLDTGELFF
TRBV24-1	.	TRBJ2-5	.	TGTGCCACCAGTGATTTTGGAGGCTTCCGGAAAGAGACCCAGTACTTC	CATSDFGGFRKETQYF
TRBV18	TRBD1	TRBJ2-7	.	TGTGCCAGCTCACCCCACCGGGACAGGGGGTACGAGCAGTACTTC	CASSPHRDRGYEQYF
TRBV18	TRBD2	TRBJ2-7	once	TGTGCCAGCTCCCCTTCAACTAGCGGGAGCCACGAGCAGTACTTC	CASSPSTSGSHEQYF
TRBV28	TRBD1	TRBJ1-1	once	TGTGCCAGCAGTTTGCAGGGGGGAGCTTTCTTT	CASSLQGGAFF
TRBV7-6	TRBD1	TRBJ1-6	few	TGTGCCAGCAGCCCGACTTTGGGACAGTATAATTCACCCCTCCACTTT	CASSPTLGQYNSPLHF
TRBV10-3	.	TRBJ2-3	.	TGTGCCATCATGGGGGGAGATGGACCAGATACGCAGTATTTT	CAIMGGDGPDTQYF
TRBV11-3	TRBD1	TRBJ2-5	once	TGTGCCAGCAGCTTAGAGGGACAGGGTGTCCGGCCCCAAGAGACCCAGTACTTC	CASSLEGQGVRPQETQYF
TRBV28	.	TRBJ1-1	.	TGCATTGTACGGGGAAACACTGAAGCTTTCTTT	CIVRGNTEAFF
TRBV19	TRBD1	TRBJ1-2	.	TGTGCCAGTAGACGGGACAGGGACTATGGCTACACCTTC	CASRRDRDYGYTF